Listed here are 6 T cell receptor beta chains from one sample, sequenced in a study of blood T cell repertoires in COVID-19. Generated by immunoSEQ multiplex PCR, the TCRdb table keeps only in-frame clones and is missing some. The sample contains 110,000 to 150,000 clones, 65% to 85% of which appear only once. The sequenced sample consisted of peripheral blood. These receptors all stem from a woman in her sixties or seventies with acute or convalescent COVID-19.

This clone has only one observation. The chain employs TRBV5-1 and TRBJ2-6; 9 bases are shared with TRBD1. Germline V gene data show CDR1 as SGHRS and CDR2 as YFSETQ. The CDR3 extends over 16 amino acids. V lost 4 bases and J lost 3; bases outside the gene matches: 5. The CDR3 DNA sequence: TGCGCCAGCAGCCACAACAGGGGGCTTGGGGCCAACGTCCTGACTTTC. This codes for CASSHNRGLGANVLTF.

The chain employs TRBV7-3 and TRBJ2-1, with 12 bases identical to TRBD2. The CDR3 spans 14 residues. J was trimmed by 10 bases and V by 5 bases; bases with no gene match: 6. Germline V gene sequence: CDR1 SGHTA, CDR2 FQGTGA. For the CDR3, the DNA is TGTGCCAGCAGCCTAGCGGGAGGGCCAGCCGAGCAGTTCTTC. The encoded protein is CASSLAGGPAEQFF.

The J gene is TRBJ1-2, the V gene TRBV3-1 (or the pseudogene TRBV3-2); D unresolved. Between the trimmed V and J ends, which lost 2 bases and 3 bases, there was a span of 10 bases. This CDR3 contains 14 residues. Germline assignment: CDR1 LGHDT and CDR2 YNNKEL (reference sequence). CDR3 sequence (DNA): TGTGCCAGCAGCCAACCAGGTTGGGACTATGGCTACACCTTC. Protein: CASSQPGWDYGYTF.

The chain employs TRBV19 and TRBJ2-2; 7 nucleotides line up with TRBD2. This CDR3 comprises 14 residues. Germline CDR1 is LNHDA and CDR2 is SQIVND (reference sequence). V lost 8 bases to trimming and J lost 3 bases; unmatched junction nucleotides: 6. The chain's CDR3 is CASGGGPHTGELFF. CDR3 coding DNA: TGTGCCAGTGGGGGGGGACCGCACACCGGGGAGCTGTTTTTT.

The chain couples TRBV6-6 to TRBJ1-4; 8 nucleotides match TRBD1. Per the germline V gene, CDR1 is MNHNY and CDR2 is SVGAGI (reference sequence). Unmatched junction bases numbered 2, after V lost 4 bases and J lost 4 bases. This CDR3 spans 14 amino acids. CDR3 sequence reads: CASSFGQGNEKLFF. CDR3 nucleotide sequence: TGTGCCAGCAGTTTCGGACAGGGTAATGAAAAACTGTTTTTT.

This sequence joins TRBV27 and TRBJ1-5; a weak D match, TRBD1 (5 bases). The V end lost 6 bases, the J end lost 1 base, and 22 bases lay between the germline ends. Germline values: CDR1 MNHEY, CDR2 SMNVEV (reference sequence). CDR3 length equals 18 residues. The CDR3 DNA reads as TGTGCCAGCAGCGACTTGTTGGCAGGGCGGAGCAGCAATCAGCCCCAGCATTTT. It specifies CASSDLLAGRSSNQPQHF.